The clone carrying this T cell receptor (beta chain) was seen at least ten times. The CDR3 sequence is 14 residues long. V was pared by 5 bases and J by 1 base, with 0 bases of the junction left unmatched. Germline V gene sequence: CDR1 LGHDT, CDR2 YNNKEL (reference sequence). Regions amplified from RNA transcripts were the TCR beta CDR3 regions. Carried out on the TCR CDR3, a first-round RT-PCR used the HTBI primer set. TCRdb itself ran the multiplex PCR reads through MiXCR, one entry per CDR3 protein. The table records about 260,000 distinct CDR3 sequences, about 16% of them present only once. The record originates from a study of T cells in Graves' hyperthyroidism and ophthalmopathy.

The V gene is TRBV3-1, the J gene TRBJ2-5; TRBD1 matches at 11 bases. Sequenced input: blood. The clonotype was recovered from a woman between 18 and 29 years old with Graves' ophthalmopathy. The CDR3 DNA is TGTGCCAGCAGCGGGACAGGGGGCCAAGAGACCCAGTACTTC. Protein product: CASSGTGGQETQYF.